Presented here are 26 T cell receptor beta chains from one specimen sequenced in a study of T cell responses to AZD1222 COVID-19 vaccine. The table came from immunoSEQ multiplex PCR; TCRdb's copy has only in-frame clones and leaves some out. The table has around 94,000 clones, approximately 84% seen once; the top ten hold 17%. The specimen comprised peripheral blood, sampled on day 0 of AZD1222 vaccination. These receptors were collected from an adult in good health.

The rearrangement joins TRBV28 to TRBJ1-6; 9 bases map to TRBD1. V was clipped by 6 bases and J by 3 bases; unmatched bases: 6. The V gene's germline CDR1 is MDHEN and CDR2 SYDVKM. The CDR3 has 16 residues. CDR3 nucleotides: TGTGCCAGCAGATCGGGACAGGGTTTCTATAATTCACCCCTCCACTTT. Residues: CASRSGQGFYNSPLHF.

The chain carries TRBV7-2 and TRBJ1-6, with 9 bases matching TRBD1. From germline, CDR1 is SGHTA and CDR2 FQGNSA. There are 17 residues in the CDR3. J was trimmed by 4 bases and V by 0 bases; bases with no gene match: 4. The CDR3 bases are TGTGCCAGCAGCTTAGCGGGGACAGGGTTGTATAATTCACCCCTCCACTTT. It translates to CASSLAGTGLYNSPLHF.

The rearrangement links TRBV7-8 to TRBJ2-2; the match to TRBD1 covers 8 bases. J was trimmed by 1 base and V by 2 bases; bases with no gene match: 3. The CDR3 consists of 16 residues. The V gene's germline CDR1 is SGHVS and CDR2 FQNEAQ. In DNA, the CDR3 is TGTGCCAGCAGCTTAAGGGGGACAGGGAACACCGGGGAGCTGTTTTTT. Its protein product is CASSLRGTGNTGELFF.

The chain couples TRBV19 to TRBJ1-4; no definite D call. Germline lookup yields CDR1 LNHDA and CDR2 SQIVND (reference sequence). Deletions cut 4 bases from V and 7 bases from J, with 16 bases between. The CDR3 extends over 15 amino acids. The chain's CDR3 is CASSNQLLVSEKLFF. CDR3 DNA: TGTGCCAGTAGTAACCAGTTGCTGGTATCTGAAAAACTGTTTTTT.

The chain joins TRBV7-2 to TRBJ1-6; D is unclear. The CDR3 sequence is 13 residues long. V was shortened by 1 base and J by 9 bases, with 7 bases between the two germline ends. The germline CDR1 and CDR2 sequences are SGHTA and FQGNSA. The CDR3 DNA sequence: TGTGCCAGCAGCTTAGATGGATTTTCACCCCTCCACTTT. Translating it yields CASSLDGFSPLHF.

This clone was counted a few times. Distinct nucleotide sequences in the sample also encode this CDR3. The chain combines TRBV6-1 with TRBJ1-4; D is uncertain. The CDR3 covers 15 residues. CDR1 and CDR2 (germline): MNHNS, SASEGT. The germline V and J ends were trimmed by 0 bases and 7 bases, with 12 bases remaining between them. CDR3 sequence reads: CASSEARGGVEKLFF. Written as DNA, the CDR3 is TGTGCCAGCAGTGAAGCCCGGGGTGGGGTTGAAAAACTGTTTTTT.

The table lists this clone with a few counts. This sequence joins TRBV10-3 and TRBJ2-7, with D possibly called TRBD1 or TRBD2 (5 bases each). CDR3 length equals 12 residues. V lost 8 bases to trimming and J lost 5 bases, with 13 bases between them. In germline, CDR1 is ENHRY, CDR2 SYGVKD. The CDR3 is CAISWDRDEQYF. The CDR3 bases are TGTGCCATCTCGTGGGACCGCGACGAGCAGTACTTC.

The rearrangement joins TRBV19 to TRBJ2-3; TRBD2 matches 10 bases. V lost 10 bases and J lost 0; bases outside the gene matches: 10. Germline V gene sequence: CDR1 LNHDA, CDR2 SQIVND (reference sequence). CDR3 length equals 16 residues. CDR3 in DNA: TGTGCCACCCAACTAGCGGGGATAACTAGCACAGATACGCAGTATTTT. It translates to CATQLAGITSTDTQYF.

The rearrangement joins TRBV19 to TRBJ1-2; a possible D gene is TRBD1 (6 bases). Trimming left V 9 bases short and J 3 bases short, with 8 bases between. The CDR3 length is 11 residues. CDR1 is LNHDA and CDR2 is SQIVND in the germline V gene (reference sequence). DNA for the CDR3: TGTGCCAGCAGGGGAGACTATGGCTACACCTTC. As protein: CASRGDYGYTF. Full variable domain (outside the CDR3, taken from reference TRBV19 and TRBJ1-2): DGGITQSPKYLFRKEGQNVTLSCEQNLNHDAMYWYRQDPGQGLRLIYYSQIVNDFQKGDIAEGYSVSREKKESFPLTVTSAQKNPTAFYLCASRGDYGYTFGSGTRLTVV.

The table lists this clone with a few counts. The chain has TRBV10-2 and TRBJ1-1; D is ambiguous. With 4 bases removed from V and 1 base from J, the gap between germline ends came to 7 bases. The CDR3 is 13 residues long. Germline values: CDR1 WSHSY, CDR2 SAAADI. CDR3 region: CASSVGGNTEAFF. In DNA form, the CDR3 reads TGCGCCAGCAGTGTTGGTGGGAACACTGAAGCTTTCTTT.

The gene calls are TRBV28 and TRBJ2-7, with TRBD2 identical over 11 bases. Germline V gene sequence: CDR1 MDHEN, CDR2 SYDVKM. This CDR3 has 16 amino acids. V trimming: 5 bases; J trimming: 5 bases; junction bases outside the gene matches: 11. In nucleotides, the CDR3 is TGTGCCAGCAGTCCCCCCACTAGCGGGAGAGGCAACGAGCAGTACTTC. Protein product: CASSPPTSGRGNEQYF.

The chain joins TRBV7-2 to TRBJ2-3; tentative D call: TRBD2 (6 bases). CDR1 SGHTA and CDR2 FQGNSA come from the germline V gene. Deletions cut 6 bases from V and 1 base from J, with 14 bases between. This CDR3 spans 15 amino acids. Written as DNA, the CDR3 is TGTGCCAGCAGAAAAGATAGCGGAGGCACAGATACGCAGTATTTT. It is translated as CASRKDSGGTDTQYF.

CDR3 sequence reads: CASSYGPGYTF. The CDR3 coding sequence is TGCGCCAGCAGCTACGGGCCCGGCTACACCTTC. The V call is TRBV5-1, the J call TRBJ1-2; D is uncertain. V was shortened by 3 bases and J by 8 bases, with 8 bases between the two germline ends. In germline, CDR1 is SGHRS, CDR2 YFSETQ. This CDR3 contains 11 residues.

The chain couples TRBV4-3 to TRBJ2-2; D is undetermined. The V gene lost 3 bases and the J gene lost 3 bases, with 5 bases spanning the gap. Per germline, CDR1 LGHNA and CDR2 YSLEER. This CDR3 comprises 13 residues. CDR3 sequence: CASSHLYTGELFF. DNA for the CDR3: TGCGCCAGCAGCCACCTTTACACCGGGGAGCTGTTTTTT.

This clone was seen only once. The chain is built from TRBV20-1 and TRBJ1-3; D gene uncertain. V was clipped by 3 bases and J by 9 bases, with 9 bases between them. CDR3 length: 11 residues. The germline V gene has CDR1 DFQATT and CDR2 SNEGSKA (reference sequence). The CDR3 spells CSASIEATIYF. The CDR3 DNA reads as TGCAGTGCTAGTATTGAAGCCACCATATATTTT.

The chain couples TRBV30 to TRBJ1-6; 7 bases line up with TRBD1. The CDR3 is made up of 16 amino acids. V shed 7 bases, J shed 0 bases, and the junction held 9 bases outside the gene matches. Germline loops: CDR1 GTSNPN, CDR2 SVGIG (reference sequence). Here the CDR3 DNA reads TGTGCCTACCGACAGGGATTAGTCTCCTATAATTCACCCCTCCACTTT. Translating it yields CAYRQGLVSYNSPLHF.

The chain is built from TRBV12-5 and TRBJ1-2; no definite D call. Germline-derived CDR1 and CDR2 are LGHNT and FRNRAP. The V end was cut by 0 bases, the J end by 8 bases, with 7 bases between. This CDR3 has 12 residues. In DNA, the CDR3 is TGTGCTAGTGGTTTGGTAGCCCTCGGCTACACCTTC. Protein: CASGLVALGYTF.

CDR3 protein: CASSLRGAGNSYNEQFF. The CDR3 DNA reads TGTGCCAGCAGCCTCCGGGGGGCCGGAAACTCCTACAATGAGCAGTTCTTC. The chain combines TRBV7-8 with TRBJ2-1, with D possibly matching TRBD2 (7 bases). Germline loops: CDR1 SGHVS, CDR2 FQNEAQ. V was shortened by 5 bases and J by 0 bases, with 17 bases between the two germline ends. This CDR3 contains 17 residues.

The genes are TRBV11-3 and TRBJ1-1; D gene ambiguous. The CDR3 runs to 13 residues. Germline lookup yields CDR1 SGHNT and CDR2 YENEEA. The V gene lost 1 base and the J gene lost 2 bases, with 5 bases spanning the gap. The CDR3 reads CASSLALNTEAFF. Here the CDR3 DNA reads TGTGCCAGCAGCTTAGCCTTAAACACTGAAGCTTTCTTT.

The table lists this clone with a count of one. This sequence joins TRBV18 and TRBJ2-2; D uncertain. Trimming took 4 bases from V and 6 from J, leaving 3 bases between them. CDR3 size: 11 residues. Germline CDR1 reads KGHSH; CDR2 reads LQKENI. This chain's CDR3 is CASSLSGELFF. The CDR3 DNA follows: TGTGCCAGCTCACTTTCCGGGGAGCTGTTTTTT.

The genes are TRBV7-2 and TRBJ2-3; 13 bases align to TRBD2. Trimming cost V 0 bases and J 7 bases; bases outside gene matches: 16. Germline loops: CDR1 SGHTA, CDR2 FQGNSA. The CDR3 extends over 20 amino acids. The CDR3 here is CASSLALPRTSGGRPYTQYF. Here the CDR3 DNA reads TGTGCCAGCAGCTTAGCGCTTCCCAGGACTAGCGGGGGACGACCATATACGCAGTATTTT.

The V gene is TRBV4-2, the J gene TRBJ1-4, with D unclear. CDR3 length equals 15 residues. V was cut by 1 base and J by 4 bases, with 10 bases left in between. Germline CDR1 LGHNA, CDR2 YNFKEQ. As DNA, the CDR3 is TGTGCCAGCAGCCAAGGTTCCGTGATTAATGAAAAACTGTTTTTT. Translation gives CASSQGSVINEKLFF.

A single count supports this clone. The rearrangement joins TRBV11-2 to TRBJ2-5; 11 nucleotides line up with TRBD1. The V segment lost 6 bases and the J segment 1 base; nucleotides outside the gene matches: 4. CDR1 and CDR2 (germline): SGHAT, FQNNGV. CDR3 length equals 15 residues. This chain's CDR3 is CASSRTGGGQETQYF. The CDR3, as DNA: TGTGCCAGCAGTAGGACAGGGGGCGGCCAAGAGACCCAGTACTTC.

This clone came up once. The CDR3, as DNA: TGTGCCAGCAGCGTAGAAGGGCTAGCGGGGGGCCGAGGTCAGTATTTT. As protein: CASSVEGLAGGRGQYF. The chain couples TRBV9 to TRBJ2-3; the match to TRBD2 covers 11 bases. There are 16 residues in the CDR3. Germline loops: CDR1 SGDLS, CDR2 YYNGEE. V shed 0 bases, J shed 12 bases, and the junction held 12 bases outside the gene matches.

The rearrangement links TRBV3-1 (or the pseudogene TRBV3-2) to TRBJ1-6; tentative D call: TRBD1 (5 bases). This CDR3 is built from 14 residues. Germline CDR1 reads LGHDT; CDR2 reads YNNKEL (reference sequence). The ends were cut back, 1 base at V and 6 bases at J, with 7 bases in the middle. CDR3 amino acids: CASSQGQLNSPLHF. Written as DNA, the CDR3 is TGTGCCAGCAGCCAAGGACAGCTTAATTCACCCCTCCACTTT.

Only a few counts were recorded for this clone. CDR3 nucleotides: TGTGCCAGCAGTTCAGGGGGCAAGTCCTACACCTTC. Its protein product is CASSSGGKSYTF. The chain recombines TRBV12-3 or TRBV12-4 with TRBJ1-2, with 8 bases that match TRBD1. Losses at the gene ends were 4 bases for V and 10 bases for J; bases not matched to a gene: 5. There are 12 residues in the CDR3.